Below are 30 T cell receptor beta chains sequenced from a single sample in a study of T cells in Graves' hyperthyroidism and ophthalmopathy. Amplified TCR beta CDR3 regions derived from RNA transcripts. The HTBI set primed first-round TCR CDR3 RT-PCR. TCRdb itself ran the multiplex PCR reads through MiXCR, one entry per CDR3 protein. The sample includes more than 650,000 distinct CDR3 sequences, around 13% of them seen just once. Material for sequencing was blood. These receptor sequences come from a young woman with Graves' hyperthyroidism.

The chain recombines TRBV4-2 with TRBJ2-1; 7 bases are a match to TRBD1. This CDR3 comprises 20 residues. Germline values: CDR1 LGHNA, CDR2 YNFKEQ. With 7 bases clipped from V and 6 bases from J, the junction kept 27 bases outside the gene matches. The CDR3, as DNA: TGTGCCAGCACCGCAAAGAGGAGACCGAGTAAAGGGGGCGCGTTCAATGAGCAGTTCTTC. This translates into CASTAKRRPSKGGAFNEQFF.

This clonotype was observed many times. This chain joins TRBV29-1 and TRBJ2-1; 12 nucleotides align to TRBD2. V was clipped by 3 bases and J by 6 bases; unmatched bases: 6. Germline assignment: CDR1 SQVTM and CDR2 ANQGSEA. CDR3 length equals 15 residues. For the CDR3, the DNA is TGCAGCGTTGAGAAACTAGCGGGAGGAGGCAATGAGCAGTTCTTC. It codes for CSVEKLAGGGNEQFF.

In nucleotides, the CDR3 is TGCGCCAGCAGCCAAAAACGGGCGTCTAATGAAAAACTGTTTTTT. As protein: CASSQKRASNEKLFF. The rearrangement links TRBV4-3 to TRBJ1-4; D unclear. This CDR3 spans 15 amino acids. V dropped 2 bases and J dropped 3 bases, with 10 bases sitting between them. Germline V gene sequence: CDR1 LGHNA, CDR2 YSLEER.

This clonotype was found many times. The rearrangement uses TRBV7-2 and TRBJ2-5; 9 bases fit TRBD2. The V segment lost 1 base and the J segment 3 bases; nucleotides outside the gene matches: 3. From germline, CDR1 is SGHTA and CDR2 FQGNSA. The CDR3 sequence is 15 residues long. The CDR3 here is CASSLDRGREETQYF. CDR3 nucleotides: TGTGCCAGCAGCTTAGACCGCGGGAGGGAAGAGACCCAGTACTTC.

V and J are TRBV7-9 and TRBJ2-5; D assignment may be TRBD1 or TRBD2 (6 bases each). Germline lookup yields CDR1 SEHNR and CDR2 FQNEAQ (reference sequence). Trimming pared 2 bases from V and 4 bases from J, leaving 17 bases between. The CDR3 loop spans 16 amino acids. CDR3 DNA: TGTGCCAGCAGCTTACTTGACCACAGGGAGGTAGAGACCCAGTACTTC. This codes for CASSLLDHREVETQYF. Filled out from reference TRBV7-9 and TRBJ2-5, the complete variable domain reads DTGVSQNPRHKITKRGQNVTFRCDPISEHNRLYWYRQTLGQGPEFLTYFQNEAQLEKSRLLSDRFSAERPKGSFSTLEIQRTEQGDSAMYLCASSLLDHREVETQYFGPGTRLLVL.

This clonotype has ten or more counts. This chain connects TRBV7-3 to TRBJ2-5, with 9 bases lining up with TRBD2. CDR1 and CDR2 from the germline V gene are SGHTA and FQGTGA. Trimming at V came to 5 bases and at J to 4 bases, leaving 5 bases not matched to a gene. The CDR3 is 14 amino acids. The CDR3 sequence is CASSRSGRRETQYF. The CDR3 DNA reads TGTGCCAGCAGCCGTAGCGGGAGAAGAGAGACCCAGTACTTC.

This clonotype was detected many times. This chain links TRBV18 with TRBJ2-7, with D tentatively TRBD1 (6 bases). Trimming took 5 bases from V and 1 from J, leaving 15 bases between them. This CDR3 is 15 amino acids long. The germline CDR1 and CDR2 sequences are KGHSH and LQKENI. CDR3 residues: CASSITGTSSYEQYF. Written as DNA, the CDR3 is TGTGCCAGCTCAATCACCGGGACATCTTCCTACGAGCAGTACTTC.

This clonotype was observed many times. This sequence joins TRBV12-3 or TRBV12-4 and TRBJ1-5; TRBD1 might be the D (5 bases). The length of the CDR3 is 15 residues. V dropped 1 base and J dropped 2 bases, with 9 bases sitting between them. The CDR3 sequence: CASSLVDNRNQPQHF. CDR3 coding DNA: TGTGCCAGCAGTTTAGTGGACAATCGCAATCAGCCCCAGCATTTT.

This clonotype was counted many times. V is TRBV7-2 and J is TRBJ1-5, with a possible D match to TRBD1 (5 bases). The CDR3 sequence is 15 residues long. Trimming pared 3 bases from V and 7 bases from J, leaving 16 bases between. Germline V gene lookup returns CDR1 SGHTA and CDR2 FQGNSA. The DNA for the CDR3 is TGTGCCAGCAGCTTTACGCTCCAGACAGTCCAGCCCCAGCATTTT. This codes for CASSFTLQTVQPQHF.

This clonotype was observed at least ten times. The V call is TRBV3-1, the J call TRBJ1-1, with no clear D. The V and J ends lost 4 bases and 7 bases respectively, with 13 bases between them. Germline V lookup: CDR1 LGHDT, CDR2 YNNKEL (reference sequence). This CDR3 has 13 residues. The CDR3: CASSPPKAGEAFF. In DNA form, the CDR3 reads TGTGCCAGCAGCCCCCCAAAGGCGGGTGAAGCTTTCTTT.

This clonotype showed up just a few times. The chain combines TRBV7-2 with TRBJ2-4; 10 bases fit TRBD2. This CDR3 region has 15 residues. The junction had 2 bases not matched to a gene; V was cut back by 5 bases and J by 1 base. Germline CDR1 SGHTA, CDR2 FQGNSA. Here the CDR3 reads CASSLSGRAKNIQYF. In DNA, the CDR3 is TGTGCCAGCAGCCTTAGCGGGAGGGCCAAAAACATTCAGTACTTC.

The chain recombines TRBV4-1 with TRBJ2-7; D gene unclear. The V gene's germline CDR1 is MGHRA and CDR2 YSYEKL. There are 14 residues in the CDR3. V was cut by 6 bases and J by 0 bases, with 12 bases left in between. The CDR3 bases are TGCGCCAGCAGTCTACAGATAAGCTCCTACGAGCAGTACTTC. It codes for CASSLQISSYEQYF.

This clonotype was picked up a small number of times. The chain employs TRBV11-1 and TRBJ2-1; D may correspond to TRBD1 or TRBD2 (5 bases each). Trimming pared 8 bases from V and 2 bases from J, leaving 16 bases between. CDR1 and CDR2 (germline): SGHAT, FQDESV (reference sequence). The CDR3 has 15 residues. The CDR3 spells CASCQGRRTYNEQFF. The CDR3 DNA is TGTGCCAGCTGCCAGGGACGGAGGACCTACAATGAGCAGTTCTTC.

This clonotype occurred many times. The CDR3 sequence is CASSFQDRDDTEAFF. The CDR3, as DNA: TGTGCCAGCTCATTCCAGGACAGGGACGATACTGAAGCTTTCTTT. The V gene is TRBV18, the J gene TRBJ1-1, with 8 bases lining up with TRBD1. Germline V gene lookup returns CDR1 KGHSH and CDR2 LQKENI. V was clipped by 5 bases and J by 5 bases; unmatched bases: 10. This CDR3 spans 15 amino acids.

The sample holds a few counts of this clonotype. The chain carries TRBV12-3 or TRBV12-4 and TRBJ1-1, with D possibly matching TRBD1 (6 bases). The CDR3 has 11 residues. V was trimmed by 5 bases and J by 11 bases, leaving 12 bases between them. The CDR3 DNA is TGTGCCAGCAGTCCGGGGGCGCAGGCTTTCTTT. Translating gives CASSPGAQAFF.

This clonotype was recorded many times. V is TRBV7-2 and J is TRBJ2-4; 7 bases are a match to TRBD2. CDR1 and CDR2 from the germline V gene are SGHTA and FQGNSA. Germline trimming cut 4 bases from V and 0 bases from J; bases unmatched to any gene: 6. There are 16 residues in the CDR3. CDR3 DNA: TGTGCCAGCAGCTATCAAGCGGGGCTAGCCAAAAACATTCAGTACTTC. Translation: CASSYQAGLAKNIQYF.

Regarding this clonotype: A clone one base away is much larger, so this may be a read error. The chain links TRBV12-3 or TRBV12-4 to TRBJ2-7; 8 bases map to TRBD1. The CDR3 length is 16 residues. CDR3: CASSSSPDRVTYGQYF. CDR3 coding DNA: TGTGCCAGCAGTAGTTCCCCGGACAGGGTTACGTACGGGCAGTACTTC.

This clonotype came up a few times. J is TRBJ1-2 and V is TRBV28; no reliable D call. Germline V lookup: CDR1 MDHEN, CDR2 SYDVKM. V lost 5 bases and J 4 bases, leaving 5 bases between the germline ends. This CDR3 has 11 residues. The CDR3 protein is CASSPPYGYTF. DNA for the CDR3: TGTGCCAGCAGTCCCCCCTATGGCTACACCTTC.

The sample holds a few counts of this clonotype. The CDR3 is CASSPPGLQGGKLFF. DNA for the CDR3: TGTGCCAGCAGCCCACCGGGACTCCAGGGAGGAAAACTGTTTTTT. V gene TRBV7-9 combines with J gene TRBJ1-4; tentatively, D is TRBD1 (5 bases). There are 15 residues in the CDR3. Germline V gene data show CDR1 as SEHNR and CDR2 as FQNEAQ (reference sequence). The V gene lost 5 bases and the J gene lost 10 bases, with 20 bases spanning the gap.

The sample holds many counts of this clonotype. The chain uses TRBV24-1 and TRBJ2-3, with D unclear. CDR3 length: 15 residues. Germline V gives CDR1 KGHDR, CDR2 SFDVKD. V was cut by 3 bases and J by 4 bases, with 13 bases left in between. The CDR3 region is CATSDPRRPADTQYF. CDR3 DNA: TGTGCCACCAGTGATCCTCGACGTCCCGCAGATACGCAGTATTTT.

The rearrangement uses TRBV6-1 and TRBJ1-5, with a tentative D call TRBD1 (6 bases). This CDR3 spans 13 amino acids. Germline loops: CDR1 MNHNS, CDR2 SASEGT. Trimming took 6 bases from V and 5 from J, leaving 11 bases between them. CDR3 sequence: CASSDRYDQPQHF. The CDR3 nucleotides are TGTGCCAGCAGCGACAGGTACGATCAGCCCCAGCATTTT.

This clonotype has at least ten counts. The chain joins TRBV12-3 or TRBV12-4 to TRBJ1-5; D perhaps matches TRBD1 (5 bases). CDR3 length: 12 residues. V dropped 2 bases and J dropped 7 bases, with 6 bases sitting between them. The chain's CDR3 is CASSLRGQPQHF. The CDR3 region has the DNA TGTGCCAGCAGTTTACGGGGGCAGCCCCAGCATTTT.

This clonotype has only a few counts. The V call is TRBV3-1, the J call TRBJ1-2; D not resolved. V lost 0 bases and J 13 bases, leaving 15 bases between the germline ends. Germline lookup yields CDR1 LGHDT and CDR2 YNNKEL (reference sequence). The CDR3 is 13 amino acids. The CDR3 nucleotides read TGTGCCAGCAGCCAAGAAGGTCGGGGTGCGGGCACCTTC. Amino acid sequence: CASSQEGRGAGTF.

This clonotype was recorded at least ten times. The chain links TRBV12-3 or TRBV12-4 to TRBJ2-2; D unclear. The CDR3 is made up of 15 amino acids. V lost 5 bases and J lost 2, with 12 bases in between. CDR3 amino acids: CASSPPSFNTGELFF. DNA for the CDR3: TGTGCCAGCAGTCCCCCCTCTTTCAACACCGGGGAGCTGTTTTTT.

This clonotype appeared a single time. The chain has TRBV20-1 and TRBJ2-7; D gene unclear. CDR1 is DFQATT and CDR2 is SNEGSKA in the germline V gene (reference sequence). The CDR3 consists of 11 residues. V was pared by 4 bases and J by 4 bases, with 8 bases between. The CDR3 spells CSAMKGYEQYF. DNA for the CDR3: TGCAGTGCTATGAAGGGTTACGAGCAGTACTTC.

This sequence joins TRBV29-1 and TRBJ1-1; D possibly corresponds to TRBD1 (6 bases). The CDR3 is 14 residues long. The V gene's germline CDR1 is SQVTM and CDR2 ANQGSEA. The V gene lost 5 bases and the J gene lost 3 bases, with 16 bases spanning the gap. In nucleotides, the CDR3 is TGCAGCGTTCGTAGGGGGGCAGGGTACACTGAAGCTTTCTTT. Encoded protein: CSVRRGAGYTEAFF.

V gene TRBV12-3 or TRBV12-4 combines with J gene TRBJ1-1; D gene ambiguous. V lost 5 bases and J lost 1, with 8 bases in between. The CDR3 runs to 13 residues. The CDR3 sequence is CASSVAENTEAFF. CDR3 coding DNA: TGTGCCAGCAGTGTGGCAGAGAACACTGAAGCTTTCTTT.

This clonotype was recorded a few times. The V gene is TRBV15, the J gene TRBJ2-2, with D tentatively TRBD2 (6 bases). The CDR3 covers 16 residues. Trimming pared 0 bases from V and 5 bases from J, leaving 13 bases between. The germline V gene has CDR1 LNHNV and CDR2 YYDKDF (reference sequence). The CDR3 DNA is TGTGCCACCAGCAGAGATAGCGGAGGAAAGACCGGGGAGCTGTTTTTT. This encodes CATSRDSGGKTGELFF.

This clonotype was detected a few times. The V gene is TRBV5-6, the J gene TRBJ1-2; TRBD1 is a possible D gene (5 bases). The CDR3 covers 15 residues. V was shortened by 4 bases and J by 6 bases, with 19 bases between the two germline ends. Per the germline V gene, CDR1 is SGHDT and CDR2 is YYEEEE. Here the CDR3 reads CASSAGGTSRDGYTF. The CDR3 nucleotides are TGTGCCAGCAGCGCCGGGGGGACTTCGCGGGATGGCTACACCTTC.

This clonotype has at least ten counts. The chain joins TRBV3-1 to TRBJ2-5, with 8 bases fitting TRBD2. Germline CDR1 is LGHDT and CDR2 is YNNKEL (reference sequence). This CDR3 is 16 amino acids long. After removal of 0 bases from V and 5 bases from J, the junction contained 8 bases not matched to a gene. The CDR3 DNA follows: TGTGCCAGCAGCCAAGATTTAAGATCTAGCGGGGAGACCCAGTACTTC. Its protein product is CASSQDLRSSGETQYF.